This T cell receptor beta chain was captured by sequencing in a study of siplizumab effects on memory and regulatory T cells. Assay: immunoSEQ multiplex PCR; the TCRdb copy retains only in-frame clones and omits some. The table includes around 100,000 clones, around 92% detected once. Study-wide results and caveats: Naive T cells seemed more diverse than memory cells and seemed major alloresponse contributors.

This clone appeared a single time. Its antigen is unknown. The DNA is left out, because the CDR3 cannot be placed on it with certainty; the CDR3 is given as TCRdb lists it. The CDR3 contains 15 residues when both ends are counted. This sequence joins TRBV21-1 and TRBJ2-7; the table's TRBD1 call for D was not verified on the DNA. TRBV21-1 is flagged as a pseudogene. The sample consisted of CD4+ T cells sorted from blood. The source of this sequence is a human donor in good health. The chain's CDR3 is CASSEWGRGSYEQYF.